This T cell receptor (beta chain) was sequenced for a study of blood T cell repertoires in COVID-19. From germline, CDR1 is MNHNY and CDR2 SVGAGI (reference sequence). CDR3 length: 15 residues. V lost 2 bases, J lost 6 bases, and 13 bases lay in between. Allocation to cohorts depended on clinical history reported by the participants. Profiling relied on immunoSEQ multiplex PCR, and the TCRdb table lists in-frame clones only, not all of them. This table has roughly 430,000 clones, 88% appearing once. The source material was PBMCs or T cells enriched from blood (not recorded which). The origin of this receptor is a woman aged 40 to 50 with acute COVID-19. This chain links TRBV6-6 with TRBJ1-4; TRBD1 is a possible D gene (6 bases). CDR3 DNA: TGTGCCAGCAGTTACGGGGGGGGCGAGGATGAAAAACTGTTTTTT. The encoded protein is CASSYGGGEDEKLFF.